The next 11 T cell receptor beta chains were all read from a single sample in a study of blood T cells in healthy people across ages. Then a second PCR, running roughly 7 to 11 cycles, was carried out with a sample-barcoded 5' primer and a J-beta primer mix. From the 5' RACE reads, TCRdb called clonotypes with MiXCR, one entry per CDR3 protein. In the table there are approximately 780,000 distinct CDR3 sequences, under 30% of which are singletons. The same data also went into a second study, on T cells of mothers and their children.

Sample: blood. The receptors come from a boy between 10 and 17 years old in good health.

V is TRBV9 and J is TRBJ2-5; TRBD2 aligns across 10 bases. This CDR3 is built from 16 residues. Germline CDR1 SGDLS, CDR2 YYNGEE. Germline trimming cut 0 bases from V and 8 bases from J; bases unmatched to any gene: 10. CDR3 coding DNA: TGTGCCAGCAGCGTAGGGACCGGGACTAGCGCGGCAACCCAGTACTTC. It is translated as CASSVGTGTSAATQYF.

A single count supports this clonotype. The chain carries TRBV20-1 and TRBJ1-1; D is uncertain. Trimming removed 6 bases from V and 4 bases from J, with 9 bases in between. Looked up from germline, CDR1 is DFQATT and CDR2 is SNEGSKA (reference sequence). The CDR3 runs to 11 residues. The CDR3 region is CSASSATEAFF. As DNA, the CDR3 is TGCAGTGCCAGCAGTGCCACTGAAGCTTTCTTT.

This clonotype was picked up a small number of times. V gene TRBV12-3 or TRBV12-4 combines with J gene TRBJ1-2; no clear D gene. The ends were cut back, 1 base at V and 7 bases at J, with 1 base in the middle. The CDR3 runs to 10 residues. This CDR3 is CASSLGGYTF. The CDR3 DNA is TGTGCCAGCAGTTTAGGTGGCTACACCTTC.

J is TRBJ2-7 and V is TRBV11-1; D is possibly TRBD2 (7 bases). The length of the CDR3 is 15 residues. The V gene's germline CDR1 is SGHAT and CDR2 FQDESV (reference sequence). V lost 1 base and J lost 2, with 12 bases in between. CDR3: CASSLGRGATYEQYF. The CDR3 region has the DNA TGTGCCAGCAGCTTAGGACGGGGGGCCACCTACGAGCAGTACTTC.

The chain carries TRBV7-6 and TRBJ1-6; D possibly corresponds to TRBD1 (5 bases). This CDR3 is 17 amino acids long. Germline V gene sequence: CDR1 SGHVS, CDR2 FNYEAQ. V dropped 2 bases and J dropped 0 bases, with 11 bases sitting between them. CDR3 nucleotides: TGTGCCAGCAGCTTAAGACAGAGGAGCTCCTATAATTCACCCCTCCACTTT. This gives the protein CASSLRQRSSYNSPLHF.

The CDR3 here is CASSQEAGRTYGYTF. DNA of the CDR3: TGCGCCAGCAGCCAAGAAGCCGGGCGGACCTATGGCTACACCTTC. The rearrangement links TRBV4-1 to TRBJ1-2; D gene ambiguous. Trimming took off 0 bases at V and 4 bases at J, with 12 bases between the two ends. CDR3 length: 15 residues. The germline gives CDR1 MGHRA, CDR2 YSYEKL.

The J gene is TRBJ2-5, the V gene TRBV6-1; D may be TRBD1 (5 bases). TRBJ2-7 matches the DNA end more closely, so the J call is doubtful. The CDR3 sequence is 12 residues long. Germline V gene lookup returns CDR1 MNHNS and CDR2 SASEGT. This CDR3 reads CASSGQFYEQYF. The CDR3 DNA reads TGTGCCAGCAGTGGACAGTTCTACGAGCAGTACTTC.

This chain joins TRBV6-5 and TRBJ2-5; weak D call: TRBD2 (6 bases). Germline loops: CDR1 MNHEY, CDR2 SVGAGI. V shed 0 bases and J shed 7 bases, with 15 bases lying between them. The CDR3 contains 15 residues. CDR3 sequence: CASSYSGGIEGTQYF. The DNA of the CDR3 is TGTGCCAGCAGTTACTCTGGGGGGATCGAAGGGACCCAGTACTTC.

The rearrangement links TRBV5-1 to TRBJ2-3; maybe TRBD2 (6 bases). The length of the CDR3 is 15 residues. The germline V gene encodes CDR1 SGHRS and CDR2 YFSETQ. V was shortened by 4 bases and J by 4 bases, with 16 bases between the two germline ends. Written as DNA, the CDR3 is TGCGCCAGCAGCCCCCCAAACCCGGGGGCAGATACGCAGTATTTT. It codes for CASSPPNPGADTQYF.

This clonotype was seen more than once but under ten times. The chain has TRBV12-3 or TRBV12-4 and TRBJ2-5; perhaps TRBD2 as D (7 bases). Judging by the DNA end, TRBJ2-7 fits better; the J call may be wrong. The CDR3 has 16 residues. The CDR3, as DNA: TGTGCCAGCAGCCCGCGGAGGGGGGGAGTCGCCTACGAGCAGTACTTC. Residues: CASSPRRGGVAYEQYF.

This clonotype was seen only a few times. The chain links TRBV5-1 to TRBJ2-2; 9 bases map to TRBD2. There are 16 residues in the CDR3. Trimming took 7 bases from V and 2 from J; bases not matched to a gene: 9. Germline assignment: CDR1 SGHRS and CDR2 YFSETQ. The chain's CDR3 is CASAPTSGLNTGELFF. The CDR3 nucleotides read TGCGCCAGCGCCCCTACTAGCGGGCTAAACACCGGGGAGCTGTTTTTT.